These T cell receptor beta chains were read from a single sample in a study of patients and donors after allogeneic stem cell transplantation. From the RT-PCR reads, TCRdb called clonotypes with MiXCR, one entry per CDR3 protein. The table lists 900,000 to 1,000,000 distinct CDR3 sequences, roughly 18% of them singletons. Sequences were obtained from blood, either unsorted or a sorted T cell fraction (not recorded which). These receptors were taken from a human donor who was either an allogeneic HSCT recipient or a stem cell or donor lymphocyte infusion donor (not recorded which). It is not recorded whose cells these are; they may come from a transplant donor. The conserved cysteine and the conserved F or W are not part of the CDR3 here. A D gene is named only where the DNA matches it firmly.

v_call	cdr3_length	j_call	d_call	cdr3_aa
TRBV10-3	15	TRBJ2-3	TRBD2	AISEPSGIRIPDTQY
TRBV25-1	11	TRBJ2-7	NA	ASSEASTYEQY
TRBV7-3	11	TRBJ1-1	TRBD1	ASSRRRGTEAF
TRBV25-1	9	TRBJ2-7	NA	ASSIVYEQY
TRBV4-2	11	TRBJ2-3	NA	ASSPRRIDTQY
TRBV5-1	12	TRBJ2-5	NA	ASSLIGRQETQY
TRBV7-9	10	TRBJ2-5	NA	ASRALGETQY
TRBV5-6	15	TRBJ1-5	TRBD1	ASSLSREQGSNQPQH
TRBV9	11	TRBJ2-1	NA	ASSEGPYNEQF
TRBV10-3	11	TRBJ2-3	NA	AIEANRQDTQY
TRBV4-2	14	TRBJ1-2	NA	ASSQELGHLPGGYT
TRBV29-1	9	TRBJ2-1	TRBD1	SVELRTGQF
TRBV2	11	TRBJ1-2	NA	ASSELQDYGYT
TRBV11-2	12	TRBJ2-7	TRBD2	ASSQKNGGGPRY
TRBV6-1	12	TRBJ1-1	NA	ASSRQDFATEDF
TRBV7-9	10	TRBJ2-3	NA	ASSPGANTQY
TRBV2	11	TRBJ2-3	NA	ASPIGGSDTQY
TRBV5-6	13	TRBJ2-7	TRBD1	ASSLLDTGGDEQY
TRBV4-1	12	TRBJ1-2	TRBD1	ASSQPGTGYGYT
TRBV4-2	13	TRBJ2-1	TRBD2	ASSQMLGLAAEQF
TRBV6-1	11	TRBJ1-1	NA	ASHDRIHTEAF
TRBV20-1	13	TRBJ2-1	TRBD2	SARDLGEGLGEQF
TRBV4-3	13	TRBJ2-7	NA	ASSQDPNRFYEQY